Listed here are 14 T cell receptor beta chains from one sample, sequenced in a study of blood T cell repertoires in COVID-19. Sequenced by immunoSEQ multiplex PCR; TCRdb stores in-frame clones only, minus some. The table has 300,000 to 350,000 clones, more than 75% seen once. Sequencing was performed on PBMCs or T cells enriched from blood (not recorded which). Source of these receptors: a woman in her twenties or thirties who had recovered from COVID-19.

The chain carries TRBV7-9 and TRBJ1-4, with 7 bases identical to TRBD1. Germline V CDR1 and CDR2: SEHNR, FQNEAQ (reference sequence). With V trimmed by 5 bases and J by 0 bases, 15 bases remained unmatched. The CDR3 totals 19 residues. CDR3: CASSLGRQGGRATNEKLFF. The CDR3 DNA reads TGTGCCAGCAGCCTAGGTCGACAGGGAGGTCGAGCAACTAATGAAAAACTGTTTTTT.

This clone was seen a few times. The chain links TRBV6-5 to TRBJ2-2; TRBD1 is a possible D gene (6 bases). Germline V lookup: CDR1 MNHEY, CDR2 SVGAGI. V was trimmed by 5 bases and J by 6 bases, leaving 13 bases between them. The CDR3 spans 14 residues. The CDR3 DNA sequence: TGTGCCAGCAGTACCGCCGGGACACCCGGGGAGCTGTTTTTT. Translating it yields CASSTAGTPGELFF.

The sample holds many counts of this clone. The rearrangement uses TRBV14 and TRBJ1-1, with D tentatively TRBD1 (5 bases). Deletions cut 0 bases from V and 1 base from J, with 12 bases between. This CDR3 has 16 amino acids. Germline-derived CDR1 and CDR2 are SGHDN and FVKESK. The CDR3 spells CASSQDFRGWNTEAFF. The CDR3 bases are TGTGCCAGCAGCCAAGATTTCCGGGGGTGGAACACTGAAGCTTTCTTT.

The V call is TRBV11-2, the J call TRBJ1-2; no definite D call. Trimming shortened V by 5 bases and J by 4 bases, and 11 bases separated the two germline ends. Per the germline V gene, CDR1 is SGHAT and CDR2 is FQNNGV. The CDR3 runs 13 residues. This chain's CDR3 is CASSLTGVYGYTF. The CDR3 DNA is TGTGCCAGCAGCCTAACCGGGGTCTATGGCTACACCTTC.

The chain employs TRBV3-1 (or the pseudogene TRBV3-2) and TRBJ1-3; D not certain. Germline values: CDR1 LGHDT, CDR2 YNNKEL (reference sequence). V shed 0 bases and J shed 4 bases, with 13 bases lying between them. This CDR3 is 16 amino acids long. CDR3 coding DNA: TGTGCCAGCAGCCAAGATCTCGGGGTATACGGAAACACCATATATTTT. Its protein product is CASSQDLGVYGNTIYF.

This clone was found a few times. CDR3 DNA: TGTGCCAGCAGCCGCGGAAGGGAGGATTTCTATGGCTACACCTTC. Translated, it gives CASSRGREDFYGYTF. The chain links TRBV6-5 to TRBJ1-2; no clear D. This CDR3 contains 15 residues. V shed 6 bases and J shed 4 bases, with 18 bases lying between them. Germline V gene sequence: CDR1 MNHEY, CDR2 SVGAGI.

The J gene is TRBJ2-7, the V gene TRBV10-2, with 9 positions matching TRBD2. J was trimmed by 0 bases and V by 0 bases; bases with no gene match: 12. The CDR3 is 19 residues long. Germline loops: CDR1 WSHSY, CDR2 SAAADI. For the CDR3, the DNA is TGCGCCAGCAGTGAGTCTATGACAAGCGGGGGGTGGAGCTCCTACGAGCAGTACTTC. This gives the protein CASSESMTSGGWSSYEQYF.

In its sample, this clone was seen a few times. J is TRBJ2-7 and V is TRBV13; the D gene is possibly TRBD2 (7 bases). V gave up 11 bases and J gave up 0 bases, with 20 bases separating them. Germline V gene lookup returns CDR1 PRHDT and CDR2 FYEKMQ (reference sequence). This CDR3 has 15 residues. CDR3 residues: CASAYRGASSYEQYF. CDR3 nucleotide sequence: TGTGCCTCAGCTTATCGGGGGGCGAGCTCCTACGAGCAGTACTTC.

The rearrangement joins TRBV27 to TRBJ2-7, with 8 bases lining up with TRBD2. Germline V lookup: CDR1 MNHEY, CDR2 SMNVEV (reference sequence). The CDR3 consists of 18 residues. Unmatched junction bases numbered 15, after V lost 1 base and J lost 4 bases. DNA of the CDR3: TGTGCCAGCAGTTTATTTAGCGGGGCCGTACCCTTCACGTACGAGCAGTACTTC. It specifies CASSLFSGAVPFTYEQYF.

The J gene is TRBJ1-2, the V gene TRBV19; TRBD1 is a possible D gene (6 bases). V was pared by 1 base and J by 2 bases, with 8 bases between. The CDR3 runs to 14 residues. Germline CDR1 is LNHDA and CDR2 is SQIVND (reference sequence). Here the CDR3 DNA reads TGTGCCAGTAGTATAGTCGGACAGAACTATGGCTACACCTTC. This translates into CASSIVGQNYGYTF.

The rearrangement links TRBV10-3 to TRBJ2-3; 9 bases line up with TRBD1. The CDR3 sequence is 15 residues long. The germline V gene encodes CDR1 ENHRY and CDR2 SYGVKD. J lost 3 bases, V lost 7 bases, and 8 bases had no gene match. The CDR3, as DNA: TGTGCCATCATGTCCAACAGGGGGCAGACAGATACGCAGTATTTT. Translation gives CAIMSNRGQTDTQYF.

This clone was counted once. The V call is TRBV19, the J call TRBJ1-4, with TRBD1 as a possible D gene (6 bases). Germline values: CDR1 LNHDA, CDR2 SQIVND (reference sequence). The CDR3 spans 12 residues. The V end lost 5 bases, the J end lost 10 bases, and 11 bases lay between the germline ends. Here the CDR3 reads CASSLGAGKLFF. CDR3 nucleotides: TGTGCCAGTAGTTTGGGGGCTGGAAAACTGTTTTTT.

V usage is TRBV7-6 and J usage is TRBJ2-2; 10 positions match TRBD2. The CDR3 loop spans 16 amino acids. The V segment lost 4 bases and the J segment 0 bases; nucleotides outside the gene matches: 2. CDR1 is SGHVS, CDR2 FNYEAQ, per germline. The CDR3 nucleotides read TGTGCCAGCAGCTCGAGCGGGGGGGCGAACACCGGGGAGCTGTTTTTT. Encoded protein: CASSSSGGANTGELFF.

The V gene is TRBV7-9, the J gene TRBJ2-4; D may be TRBD2 (5 bases). Trimming took off 5 bases at V and 8 bases at J, with 16 bases between the two ends. Germline assignment: CDR1 SEHNR and CDR2 FQNEAQ (reference sequence). This CDR3 has 14 residues. In DNA, the CDR3 is TGTGCCAGCAGCAGAGCGGTGGGCGGTGACATTCAGTACTTC. Amino acid sequence: CASSRAVGGDIQYF.